This T cell receptor (beta chain) came from a study of T-cell memory formation after mild COVID-19. About the research overall: There were largely donor-specific TCR clusters. Study-wide findings and caveats: There were some responding clones in pre-infection memory, which suggested that cross-reactive memory had joined. CM and EM subsets held most contracting CD4+ clones; EMRA held CD8+ ones.

Constant-segment-primed 5'RACE gave TCR alpha and TCR beta cDNA libraries with sample barcodes and UMIs. TCRdb re-derived calls from the 5' RACE reads in MiXCR, one entry per CDR3 protein. The table records under 35,000 distinct CDR3 sequences, around 20% of them present only once. The germline V gene has CDR1 MNHEY and CDR2 SVGAGI. The V end lost 5 bases, the J end lost 6 bases, and 6 bases lay between the germline ends. The CDR3 is 11 amino acids. As for this clonotype: Its antigen is still unknown.

This TCR came from an adult who had mild COVID-19 (a few samples of this study predate the infection). Cell type and time point are not known. The genes are TRBV6-5 and TRBJ2-3; D is unclear. Sequencing used PBMCs or a T cell subset sorted from them (not recorded which). The CDR3: CASSDWDTQYF. In DNA, the CDR3 is TGTGCCAGCAGTGACTGGGATACGCAGTATTTT.